These 10 T cell receptor beta chains were all obtained from the same sample, sequenced in a study of graft-versus-host responses after intestinal transplantation. Profiled with immunoSEQ multiplex PCR; TCRdb holds only in-frame clones, not every one. The data show tens of thousands of clones, roughly nine tenths seen once. No antigen is known for these receptors. The sample consisted of unstimulated CD8+ T cells sorted from spleen or lymph node cells, taken before intestinal transplant. The origin of the receptors is a human donor who received an intestinal transplant.

V usage is TRBV28 and J usage is TRBJ1-2; 9 bases match TRBD1. This CDR3 has 14 amino acids. CDR1 is MDHEN and CDR2 is SYDVKM in the germline V gene. Trimming cost V 7 bases and J 5 bases; bases outside gene matches: 8. The CDR3, as DNA: TGTGCCAGCACCCCACAGGGGGCATGGTATGGCTACACCTTC. The encoded protein is CASTPQGAWYGYTF.

The chain links TRBV7-8 to TRBJ2-3; 8 bases match TRBD2. V was clipped by 3 bases and J by 2 bases; unmatched bases: 10. CDR3 length: 17 residues. From germline, CDR1 is SGHVS and CDR2 FQNEAQ. CDR3 DNA: TGTGCCAGCAGCTTCCCCGCGACTAGCGACTACACAGATACGCAGTATTTT. Encoded protein: CASSFPATSDYTDTQYF. The full variable domain, its missing parts supplied by reference TRBV7-8 and TRBJ2-3, is GAGVSQSPRYKVAKRGQDVALRCDPISGHVSLFWYQQALGQGPEFLTYFQNEAQLDKSGLPSDRFFAERPEGSVSTLKIQRTQQEDSAVYLCASSFPATSDYTDTQYFGPGTRLTVL.

V gene TRBV9 combines with J gene TRBJ2-7, with D tentatively TRBD1 (6 bases). There are 14 residues in the CDR3. V was pared by 0 bases and J by 3 bases, with 10 bases between. CDR1 and CDR2 (germline): SGDLS, YYNGEE. The CDR3 bases are TGTGCCAGCAGCGTAGATTGGACAGTCTACGAGCAGTACTTC. It encodes CASSVDWTVYEQYF.

The CDR3 is CASSRRSAEKLFF. CDR3 coding DNA: TGTGCCAGCAGCCGGCGGTCGGCCGAAAAACTGTTTTTT. The chain carries TRBV28 and TRBJ1-4, with D hard to call. The CDR3 covers 13 residues. V lost 6 bases and J 8 bases, leaving 13 bases between the germline ends. Germline V lookup: CDR1 MDHEN, CDR2 SYDVKM.

In DNA, the CDR3 is TGTGCCAGCAGTTACTCGGGAGGGGCTGAAGCTTTCTTT. Protein sequence: CASSYSGGAEAFF. The chain employs TRBV6-5 and TRBJ1-1; tentatively, D is TRBD1 (5 bases). Between the trimmed V and J ends, which lost 0 bases and 6 bases, there was a span of 8 bases. Germline assignment: CDR1 MNHEY and CDR2 SVGAGI. This CDR3 region has 13 residues.

This chain joins TRBV6-1 and TRBJ1-1, with no clear D. The CDR3 is 14 residues long. Trimming stripped 2 bases from V and 4 bases from J, with 11 bases between. From germline, CDR1 is MNHNS and CDR2 SASEGT. CDR3 sequence: CASSELGVGTEAFF. In DNA, the CDR3 is TGTGCCAGCAGTGAACTCGGGGTCGGCACTGAAGCTTTCTTT.

J is TRBJ2-2 and V is TRBV5-5; a weak D match, TRBD1 (5 bases). The CDR3 spans 16 residues. Deletions cut 2 bases from V and 2 bases from J, with 13 bases between. CDR1 SGHKS and CDR2 YYEKEE come from the germline V gene (reference sequence). CDR3 sequence (DNA): TGTGCCAGCAGCTTATCGTTCCGGACAAACACCGGGGAGCTGTTTTTT. It translates to CASSLSFRTNTGELFF.

This clone was observed a single time. This chain uses TRBV7-9 with TRBJ2-2; no clear D gene. Trimming pared 2 bases from V and 3 bases from J, leaving 10 bases between. CDR1 and CDR2 (germline): SEHNR, FQNEAQ (reference sequence). The CDR3 sequence is 15 residues long. The CDR3 DNA sequence: TGTGCCAGCAGCTTATCCCCACGGTACACCGGGGAGCTGTTTTTT. Translated: CASSLSPRYTGELFF.

The V call is TRBV19, the J call TRBJ1-1, with D perhaps matching TRBD1 (6 bases). The V and J ends lost 4 bases and 4 bases respectively, with 10 bases between them. Germline lookup yields CDR1 LNHDA and CDR2 SQIVND (reference sequence). The CDR3 extends over 13 amino acids. CDR3 coding DNA: TGTGCCAGTAGTACGGCCAGGGGCACTGAAGCTTTCTTT. Amino acids: CASSTARGTEAFF.

This CDR3 reads CASSQALGTDTQYF. The DNA for the CDR3 is TGTGCCAGCAGCCAAGCACTAGGGACAGATACGCAGTATTTT. The chain uses TRBV14 and TRBJ2-3; perhaps TRBD2 as D (5 bases). V was pared by 1 base and J by 3 bases, with 8 bases between. The V gene's germline CDR1 is SGHDN and CDR2 FVKESK. The CDR3 loop spans 14 amino acids. Together with reference TRBV14 and TRBJ2-3, the CDR3 gives the full variable domain: EAGVTQFPSHSVIEKGQTVTLRCDPISGHDNLYWYRRVMGKEIKFLLHFVKESKQDESGMPNNRFLAERTGGTYSTLKVQPAELEDSGVYFCASSQALGTDTQYFGPGTRLTVL.